These 24 T cell receptor beta chains were all obtained from the same sample, sequenced in a study of blood T cell repertoires in COVID-19. Profiling relied on immunoSEQ multiplex PCR, and the TCRdb table lists in-frame clones only, not all of them. The table records just under 150,000 clones, about 85% of them present only once. The sequencing input was peripheral blood. All receptors derive from a human donor with acute or convalescent COVID-19. The donor label of this sample is uncertain.

The chain combines TRBV15 with TRBJ1-5; TRBD1 might be the D (5 bases). The CDR3 has 15 amino acids. Germline V lookup: CDR1 LNHNV, CDR2 YYDKDF (reference sequence). The V and J ends lost 0 bases and 4 bases respectively, with 10 bases between them. CDR3 amino acids: CATSRDRAGNQPQHF. The DNA for the CDR3 is TGTGCCACCAGCAGAGATCGGGCAGGGAATCAGCCCCAGCATTTT.

This chain links TRBV5-8 with TRBJ2-5, with 11 positions matching TRBD2. V lost 0 bases, J lost 2 bases, and 6 bases stayed unmatched. This CDR3 spans 17 amino acids. Germline V CDR1 and CDR2: SGHTS, YDEGEE. The CDR3 spells CASSLALAGGVQETQYF. The DNA for the CDR3 is TGTGCCAGCAGCTTGGCGCTAGCGGGGGGAGTGCAAGAGACCCAGTACTTC.

This chain joins TRBV30 and TRBJ1-2; D might be TRBD1 (6 bases). Trimming removed 6 bases at V and 8 bases at J, with 13 bases between. The V gene's germline CDR1 is GTSNPN and CDR2 SVGIG (reference sequence). The CDR3 totals 11 residues. This chain's CDR3 is CACRTDYGYTF. CDR3 bases: TGTGCCTGCCGGACAGATTACGGCTACACCTTC.

V and J are TRBV5-3 and TRBJ2-1, with D hard to call. TRBV5-3 is reported as an ORF; its role is uncertain. The CDR3 has 12 amino acids. The V end was cut by 3 bases, the J end by 3 bases, with 4 bases between. In nucleotides, the CDR3 is TGTGCCAGAAGCTGGAGCTACAATGAGCAGTTCTTC. As protein: CARSWSYNEQFF.

The rearrangement joins TRBV2 to TRBJ2-3; 7 bases are shared with TRBD2. The CDR3 has 14 residues. The J segment lost 4 bases and the V segment lost 9 bases, leaving 10 bases of the junction unmatched. The germline V gene encodes CDR1 SNHLY and CDR2 FYNNEI. In DNA form, the CDR3 reads TGTGCCAGGGATGGGCGGGAGTTCGCAGATACGCAGTATTTT. Translating gives CARDGREFADTQYF.

This chain connects TRBV24-1 to TRBJ1-4; 9 positions agree with TRBD1. The CDR3 spans 15 residues. Trimming at V came to 4 bases and at J to 7 bases, leaving 6 bases not matched to a gene. CDR1 and CDR2 (germline): KGHDR, SFDVKD. DNA of the CDR3: TGTGCCACCAGTGACTCACAGGGGGCTACTGAAAAACTGTTTTTT. It yields the protein CATSDSQGATEKLFF.

The chain is built from TRBV6-2 or TRBV6-3 and TRBJ2-3, with 9 nucleotides matching TRBD2. Germline V gives CDR1 MNHEY, CDR2 SVGEGT. This CDR3 is built from 15 residues. J was trimmed by 5 bases and V by 6 bases; bases with no gene match: 9. The CDR3 is CASSGTSTRLDTQYF. The CDR3 DNA follows: TGTGCCAGCAGCGGGACTAGCACTAGACTAGATACGCAGTATTTT.

The rearrangement joins TRBV15 to TRBJ2-7; perhaps TRBD1 as D (6 bases). The CDR3 has 14 residues. Trimming removed 4 bases from V and 5 bases from J, with 15 bases in between. The germline V gene has CDR1 LNHNV and CDR2 YYDKDF (reference sequence). As DNA, the CDR3 is TGTGCCACCAGCATTCCAGGGGCTGCCCACGAGCAGTACGTC. Translating gives CATSIPGAAHEQYV.

The chain joins TRBV19 to TRBJ1-4; D not resolved. V lost 4 bases and J 6 bases, leaving 9 bases between the germline ends. CDR3 length: 13 amino acids. CDR1 LNHDA and CDR2 SQIVND come from the germline V gene (reference sequence). This CDR3 reads CASSTGWDEKLFF. The DNA for the CDR3 is TGTGCCAGTAGTACCGGGTGGGATGAAAAACTGTTTTTT.

The V gene is TRBV6-6, the J gene TRBJ1-2; 8 nucleotides match TRBD1. This CDR3 is 15 amino acids long. V lost 3 bases and J lost 4; bases outside the gene matches: 7. The germline V gene encodes CDR1 MNHNY and CDR2 SVGAGI (reference sequence). DNA of the CDR3: TGTGCCAGCAGTTATGGGGGACAGGACCCCTATGGCTACACCTTC. This codes for CASSYGGQDPYGYTF.

CDR3 residues: CASSRSRDTTFSNQPQHF. CDR3 in DNA: TGTGCCAGCAGTCGCAGCCGGGACACAACTTTTAGCAATCAGCCCCAGCATTTT. The chain combines TRBV2 with TRBJ1-5; D might be TRBD1 (6 bases). Germline assignment: CDR1 SNHLY and CDR2 FYNNEI. The CDR3 consists of 18 residues. V dropped 5 bases and J dropped 0 bases, with 20 bases sitting between them. Full variable domain (outside the CDR3, taken from reference TRBV2 and TRBJ1-5): EPEVTQTPSHQVTQMGQEVILRCVPISNHLYFYWYRQILGQKVEFLVSFYNNEISEKSEIFDDQFSVERPDGSNFTLKIRSTKLEDSAMYFCASSRSRDTTFSNQPQHFGDGTRLSIL.

The chain couples TRBV4-3 to TRBJ2-5, with 9 positions matching TRBD2. This CDR3 has 17 residues. V lost 0 bases to trimming and J lost 0 bases; unmatched junction nucleotides: 5. Germline V gene sequence: CDR1 LGHNA, CDR2 YSLEER. In DNA, the CDR3 is TGCGCCAGCAGCCAAGAAGGCCTAGCGGGGTACCAAGAGACCCAGTACTTC. Translating gives CASSQEGLAGYQETQYF.

Concerning this clone: Germline and junction disagree at one end, which may indicate a read error. The gene calls are TRBV24-1 and TRBJ2-2, with 7 bases matching TRBD2. Germline assignment: CDR1 KGHDR and CDR2 SFDVKD. The CDR3 consists of 16 residues. The CDR3 coding sequence is TGTGTCACCAGTGATTTGGGGAGGGCGAACACCGGGGAGCTGTTTTTT. Translated, it gives CVTSDLGRANTGELFF.

The chain couples TRBV28 to TRBJ1-4; no firm D call. The CDR3 consists of 13 residues. CDR1 and CDR2 from the germline V gene are MDHEN and SYDVKM. The ends were cut back, 3 bases at V and 4 bases at J, with 6 bases in the middle. CDR3 amino acids: CASSFVSNEKLFF. CDR3 coding DNA: TGTGCCAGCAGTTTCGTGAGTAATGAAAAACTGTTTTTT.

The rearrangement uses TRBV18 and TRBJ1-2; 8 bases line up with TRBD1. Trimming removed 4 bases from V and 3 bases from J; junction bases left unmatched: 1. Germline V gene data show CDR1 as KGHSH and CDR2 as LQKENI. CDR3 length equals 13 residues. CDR3 region: CASSQDRDYGYTF. The CDR3 DNA reads TGTGCCAGCTCACAGGACAGGGACTATGGCTACACCTTC.

V usage is TRBV27 and J usage is TRBJ2-7; the D is unclear. The CDR3 runs to 17 residues. The germline gives CDR1 MNHEY, CDR2 SMNVEV (reference sequence). Between the trimmed V and J ends, which lost 0 bases and 0 bases, there was a span of 15 bases. The CDR3 nucleotides are TGTGCCAGCAGTTTATCGATGATCCCAATCAGCTCCTACGAGCAGTACGTC. Protein sequence: CASSLSMIPISSYEQYV.

The rearrangement joins TRBV11-2 to TRBJ2-1, with 8 nucleotides matching TRBD2. This CDR3 is 15 amino acids long. CDR1 and CDR2 from the germline V gene are SGHAT and FQNNGV. J gave up 8 bases and V 6 bases, and 12 bases lay outside the gene matches. The CDR3, as DNA: TGTGCCAGCAGAACCGGGACTAGTTCCATGTATGAGCAGTTCTTC. As protein: CASRTGTSSMYEQFF.

V is TRBV5-5 and J is TRBJ1-1; the D gene is possibly TRBD1 (5 bases). This CDR3 spans 13 amino acids. V shed 2 bases and J shed 6 bases, with 11 bases lying between them. The germline CDR1 and CDR2 sequences are SGHKS and YYEKEE (reference sequence). The CDR3 nucleotides are TGTGCCAGCAGCTTTTCCCAGGGCGCTGAAGCTTTCTTT. It codes for CASSFSQGAEAFF.

This clone was found a few times. The rearrangement uses TRBV7-3 and TRBJ2-1, with a tentative D call TRBD2 (5 bases). There are 13 residues in the CDR3. Germline V gives CDR1 SGHTA, CDR2 FQGTGA. With 1 base removed from V and 6 bases from J, the gap between germline ends came to 7 bases. CDR3 DNA: TGTGCCAGCAGCTTAATAGAGGGCAATGAGCAGTTCTTC. Residues: CASSLIEGNEQFF.

The V call is TRBV28, the J call TRBJ1-1; D gene unclear. CDR1 and CDR2 from the germline V gene are MDHEN and SYDVKM. This CDR3 spans 13 amino acids. The V end lost 4 bases, the J end lost 5 bases, and 11 bases lay between the germline ends. The CDR3 DNA follows: TGTGCCAGCAGTTCGGGGATTCGGACTGAAGCTTTCTTT. This sequence encodes CASSSGIRTEAFF.

The chain couples TRBV5-1 to TRBJ1-1, with 8 bases fitting TRBD1. This CDR3 contains 16 residues. CDR1 and CDR2 from the germline V gene are SGHRS and YFSETQ. The trim removed 1 base at V and 5 bases at J, leaving 10 bases unmatched. CDR3 sequence (DNA): TGCGCCAGCAGCTTGCCGACAGGGGCCCTGGGGACTGAAGCTTTCTTT. It translates to CASSLPTGALGTEAFF.

V is TRBV18 and J is TRBJ2-3; TRBD2 matches at 7 bases. The ends lost 2 bases at V and 4 bases at J; junction bases unmatched: 9. CDR3 length: 16 residues. Per the germline V gene, CDR1 is KGHSH and CDR2 is LQKENI. The CDR3 bases are TGTGCCAGCTCACCAACCCCGACTAGCTGGGCAGATACGCAGTATTTT. This sequence encodes CASSPTPTSWADTQYF.

The V call is TRBV19, the J call TRBJ1-4; 8 nucleotides agree with TRBD1. The junction had 2 bases not matched to a gene; V was cut back by 2 bases and J by 3 bases. CDR1 and CDR2 from the germline V gene are LNHDA and SQIVND (reference sequence). The CDR3 is 15 amino acids. The CDR3 region has the DNA TGTGCCAGTAGTATAACAGGGGGGCCTAATGAAAAACTGTTTTTT. This translates into CASSITGGPNEKLFF.

The chain links TRBV10-3 to TRBJ2-7; D might be TRBD2 (5 bases). Germline V gene data show CDR1 as ENHRY and CDR2 as SYGVKD. The V gene lost 0 bases and the J gene lost 2 bases, with 17 bases spanning the gap. This CDR3 has 17 amino acids. Written as DNA, the CDR3 is TGTGCCATCAGTGAGTCAATTAGCGCCAGGACTCCCTACGAGCAGTACTTC. Protein sequence: CAISESISARTPYEQYF.